The 16 T cell receptor beta chains below were found in one sample sequenced in a study of T cell clones after liver transplantation. The assay was immunoSEQ multiplex PCR, and TCRdb's table has in-frame clones only and misses some. The data contain 20,000 to 30,000 clones, around two thirds of them singletons. The material sequenced was CD4+ T cells from blood, taken before liver transplant. These receptor sequences come from a human donor who received a liver transplant.

The V call is TRBV7-9, the J call TRBJ1-1; D is ambiguous. Trimming shortened V by 6 bases and J by 1 base, and 15 bases separated the two germline ends. Germline CDR1 is SEHNR and CDR2 is FQNEAQ (reference sequence). The CDR3 totals 15 residues. CDR3 residues: CASRLGGNTNTEAFF. CDR3 sequence (DNA): TGTGCCAGCAGATTGGGCGGGAATACGAACACTGAAGCTTTCTTT.

The genes are TRBV30 and TRBJ1-2; D is uncertain. Trimming cost V 5 bases and J 2 bases, with 6 bases left between them. This CDR3 is 11 amino acids long. Per germline, CDR1 GTSNPN and CDR2 SVGIG (reference sequence). The CDR3 protein is CAWWGNYGYTF. For the CDR3, the DNA is TGTGCCTGGTGGGGAAACTATGGCTACACCTTC. Based on the CDR3 plus reference TRBV30 and TRBJ1-2, the full variable domain is SQTIHQWPATLVQPVGSPLSLECTVEGTSNPNLYWYRQAAGRGLQLLFYSVGIGQISSEVPQNLSASRPQDRQFILSSKKLLLSDSGFYLCAWWGNYGYTFGSGTRLTVV.

By sample share, this clone is medium-sized (0.01 to 0.1%). The genes are TRBV19 and TRBJ2-3; 7 nucleotides align to TRBD2. Germline V gene data show CDR1 as LNHDA and CDR2 as SQIVND (reference sequence). V lost 1 base, J lost 5 bases, and 6 bases stayed unmatched. The CDR3 runs 15 residues. In DNA, the CDR3 is TGTGCCAGTAGTATAGTAGCGGGCCGTGGAGATACGCAGTATTTT. It codes for CASSIVAGRGDTQYF. Full variable domain (rest looked up from reference TRBV19 and TRBJ2-3): DGGITQSPKYLFRKEGQNVTLSCEQNLNHDAMYWYRQDPGQGLRLIYYSQIVNDFQKGDIAEGYSVSREKKESFPLTVTSAQKNPTAFYLCASSIVAGRGDTQYFGPGTRLTVL.

The chain joins TRBV7-8 to TRBJ2-1; D is unresolved. Per germline, CDR1 SGHVS and CDR2 FQNEAQ. CDR3 length: 11 amino acids. Deletions cut 2 bases from V and 10 bases from J, with 6 bases between. CDR3 coding DNA: TGTGCCAGCAGCTTACGGAACGAGCAGTTCTTC. This codes for CASSLRNEQFF. Combining the CDR3 with reference TRBV7-8 and TRBJ2-1 gives the whole variable domain GAGVSQSPRYKVAKRGQDVALRCDPISGHVSLFWYQQALGQGPEFLTYFQNEAQLDKSGLPSDRFFAERPEGSVSTLKIQRTQQEDSAVYLCASSLRNEQFFGPGTRLTVL.

The chain couples TRBV19 to TRBJ2-4, with a possible D match to TRBD2 (6 bases). The CDR3 loop spans 16 amino acids. CDR1 is LNHDA, CDR2 SQIVND, per germline (reference sequence). V lost 4 bases and J lost 3, with 16 bases in between. This CDR3 is CASSSGGKNGKNIQYF. The DNA of the CDR3 is TGTGCCAGTAGTAGCGGCGGGAAGAATGGCAAAAACATTCAGTACTTC.

The chain joins TRBV7-9 to TRBJ1-2, with TRBD1 matching 7 bases. This CDR3 comprises 15 residues. V lost 5 bases and J lost 0; bases outside the gene matches: 6. Germline CDR1 and CDR2: SEHNR and FQNEAQ (reference sequence). Here the CDR3 DNA reads TGTGCCAGCAGCATCTCCGGGACAGCTAACTATGGCTACACCTTC. As protein: CASSISGTANYGYTF.

The V call is TRBV10-3, the J call TRBJ2-2; perhaps TRBD2 as D (5 bases). The CDR3 consists of 14 residues. The germline V gene encodes CDR1 ENHRY and CDR2 SYGVKD. V was pared by 4 bases and J by 7 bases, with 13 bases between. CDR3 coding DNA: TGTGCCATCAGTGTGAGGGCCCAAAACGGGGAGCTGTTTTTT. Protein product: CAISVRAQNGELFF.

The DNA for the CDR3 is TGCGCCAGCAGCGACCGGACTAGCGGGGGAGATACGCAGTATTTT. As protein: CASSDRTSGGDTQYF. The chain joins TRBV5-1 to TRBJ2-3; 13 bases fit TRBD2. The CDR3 is made up of 15 amino acids. Germline V gene sequence: CDR1 SGHRS, CDR2 YFSETQ. Unmatched junction bases numbered 4, after V lost 4 bases and J lost 5 bases.

The V gene is TRBV7-8, the J gene TRBJ1-2, with D possibly being TRBD1 (5 bases). The CDR3 consists of 14 residues. V lost 5 bases, J lost 3 bases, and 13 bases lay in between. CDR1 and CDR2 (germline): SGHVS, FQNEAQ. In DNA form, the CDR3 reads TGTGCCAGCAGCCCGGGGGGGTGGGACTATGGCTACACCTTC. As protein: CASSPGGWDYGYTF.

This clone was recorded a few times. The rearrangement uses TRBV6-6 and TRBJ1-2; D perhaps matches TRBD1 (6 bases). CDR1 is MNHNY and CDR2 is SVGAGI in the germline V gene (reference sequence). Trimming shortened V by 9 bases and J by 4 bases, and 12 bases separated the two germline ends. The CDR3 is 12 amino acids. CDR3 coding DNA: TGTGCCAGTCAACAGGGTTCCTATGGCTACACCTTC. As protein: CASQQGSYGYTF.

The CDR3 here is CASSFSLGAGINNEQFF. CDR3 coding DNA: TGTGCCAGCAGCTTTTCCCTAGGAGCGGGGATTAACAATGAGCAGTTCTTC. The chain joins TRBV11-2 to TRBJ2-1; 7 nucleotides agree with TRBD2. The CDR3 extends over 17 amino acids. V dropped 3 bases and J dropped 5; count of bases not matched to a gene: 13. Per germline, CDR1 SGHAT and CDR2 FQNNGV.

The chain joins TRBV10-2 to TRBJ2-3; a weak D match, TRBD1 (6 bases). This CDR3 has 15 residues. Trimming cost V 3 bases and J 3 bases, with 13 bases left between them. Germline V gene data show CDR1 as WSHSY and CDR2 as SAAADI. CDR3 protein: CASSDRGSGTDTQYF. CDR3 coding DNA: TGCGCCAGCAGTGATAGGGGGTCGGGGACAGATACGCAGTATTTT.

The V and J genes are TRBV2 and TRBJ2-2, with 7 nucleotides matching TRBD2. The germline V gene has CDR1 SNHLY and CDR2 FYNNEI. The CDR3 is 16 residues long. Trimming took 1 base from V and 1 from J; bases not matched to a gene: 3. The CDR3: CASSEDASGNTGELFF. Written as DNA, the CDR3 is TGTGCCAGCAGTGAAGACGCTAGCGGGAACACCGGGGAGCTGTTTTTT.

The chain combines TRBV7-8 with TRBJ1-2, with unresolved D. V was shortened by 4 bases and J by 4 bases, with 13 bases between the two germline ends. Germline V gene data show CDR1 as SGHVS and CDR2 as FQNEAQ. The CDR3 consists of 14 residues. The CDR3 region is CASSSLGPAYGYTF. CDR3 sequence (DNA): TGTGCCAGCAGCTCCCTCGGACCCGCCTATGGCTACACCTTC.

The rearrangement links TRBV5-1 to TRBJ1-4; tentatively, D is TRBD1 (5 bases). Trimming removed 1 base at V and 7 bases at J, with 14 bases between. From germline, CDR1 is SGHRS and CDR2 YFSETQ. The CDR3 has 15 residues. CDR3 residues: CASSLSNRPGEKLFF. As DNA, the CDR3 is TGCGCCAGCAGCTTGAGCAACAGGCCTGGTGAAAAACTGTTTTTT.

The chain carries TRBV29-1 and TRBJ1-2; TRBD1 aligns across 8 bases. CDR1 SQVTM and CDR2 ANQGSEA come from the germline V gene. This CDR3 spans 12 amino acids. J lost 8 bases, V lost 6 bases, and 8 bases had no gene match. The CDR3 sequence is CSVRTGQGGYTF. CDR3 nucleotide sequence: TGCAGCGTCCGGACAGGGCAGGGAGGCTACACCTTC.